At least ten counts were recorded for the clone carrying this T cell receptor beta chain. What it recognizes is unknown. The data are from a study of T cells after yellow fever vaccination. TCRdb analysed the 5' RACE reads with MiXCR anew, one entry per CDR3 protein. This table has a few hundred thousand distinct CDR3 sequences, approximately 9% appearing once. Study conclusions and caveats: Within FACS-sorted repertoires, abundant clonotypes contaminating from the bulk population could be present.

The CDR3 has 16 amino acids. The germline CDR1 and CDR2 sequences are SEHNR and FQNEAQ (reference sequence). The ends lost 5 bases at V and 3 bases at J; junction bases unmatched: 5. The clonotype was recovered from a man between 18 and 29 years old who received the YFV17D yellow fever vaccine. Sequencing used PBMCs, obtained on the day of the first yellow fever vaccination. The gene calls are TRBV7-9 and TRBJ2-1, with 12 bases aligning to TRBD2. CDR3 nucleotide sequence: TGTGCCAGCAGCCCGGGACTAGCGGGCTTCTACAATGAGCAGTTCTTC. Amino acids: CASSPGLAGFYNEQFF.